Sequencing of this T cell receptor beta chain was carried out in a study of blood T cells in healthy people across ages (dated by TCRdb to the mid-2010s). Regarding the research as a whole: In model experiments, roughly one uniquely barcoded TCR beta cDNA molecule per two T cells was captured by template switching. Using deep sequencing normalized with unique cDNA molecular identifiers, the study measured how TCR beta repertoire diversity changes with age. The donors were split into four age groups: young (average roughly 15 years), middle-aged (roughly 39), aged (62) and long-lived (approximately 80). The study analyzed two additional independent replicas of 1 million unique cDNA reads from the same blood draw for two donors, one aged 18 to 29 and one aged 80 or older. Paper-wide results and their limitations: Because profiling used bulk unsorted PBMCs, naive and antigen-experienced compartments could not be compared conclusively. The percentage of naive T cells measured by flow cytometry correlated strongly with observed TCR beta diversity. Compared with the aged group, more naive CD4+ T cells, fewer expanded clones and increased TCR diversity were shown by the long-lived group, suggesting age selection. Observed TCR beta diversity per million T cells fell roughly linearly with age, and a significant reduction was already apparent by age approximately 41. Total diversity estimates from one million sequenced T cells were considered lower bounds and underestimates. Because the CMV infection status of the donors was unknown, age-related changes in expanded clonotypes may potentially have been confounded.

Donors were 35 to 40 systemically healthy Caucasian individuals from Russia aged roughly 6 to 95 years. Each donor gave 8 to 10 milliliters of peripheral blood, drawn into EDTA-treated Vacutainer tubes. Ficoll-Paque density-gradient centrifugation was used to isolate PBMCs, with at least 7 million obtained per sample. Trizol reagent was used to extract total RNA from the PBMCs, yielding at least 5 micrograms per sample. For every donor, an aliquot of PBMCs went through flow cytometry to measure the percentages of naive CD45RAhigh/CD27high T cells. As concerns this clonotype: Its antigen remains unidentified. Base qualities are not at hand, and no much larger clone is one base apart.

Library construction relied on 5' RACE. The run used an Illumina HiSeq 2500. A second PCR of about 6 to 11 cycles was performed with a sample-barcoded 5' primer and a J-beta primer mix. A unique molecular identifier was introduced onto each TCR beta cDNA molecule by a template-switch 5' adaptor carrying 12 random nucleotides. Each sample yielded at least 2.5 million CDR3-containing paired-end reads. The Mint cDNA synthesis kit, primed by a TRBC-specific oligonucleotide, was used to synthesize first-strand cDNA from all RNA. After uracil-DNA glycosylase treatment, a first 18-cycle PCR used universal primers M1SS and BC2_uni_R on all cDNA. The published analysis was carried out like this. For normalization, 1 million high-quality reads, each with a distinct molecular identifier, were randomly selected from each sample. Reads with shared molecular identifiers were discarded instead of being binned into consensus sequences. CDR3 identification, clonotype clustering and error correction used MiTCR with a Q25 quality threshold and the strictest error-elimination algorithm. A nonparametric unseen species model with Euler transformation was used to estimate lower-bound total TCR beta diversity. In TCRdb, the public reads were trimmed at Q25 with fastp and aligned with MiXCR, with productive beta chains retained. Under each unique CDR3 protein, matching rows form one entry showing the most common genes and DNA. Clone size and V and J calls follow TCRdb, not the original study. The sample table holds more than 900,000 distinct CDR3 sequences, of which just under 30% were seen once. The ten top clones hold 9.5% to 13% of the sample.

As encoded in the germline V gene, CDR1 is SGHTA while CDR2 is FQGTGA. V and J lose 1 base and 5 bases, and a span of 26 bases separates them. The CDR3 goes from the cysteine to the phenylalanine over 19 residues. The DNA shown is the 57-base CDR3, in frame from base 1. Separately, the same data were catalogued under a study of T cells of mothers and their children. The second investigation adds: Nine systemically healthy Caucasian individuals, comprising three mothers and their six children, were included as donors. cDNA synthesis used all of the extracted RNA, with approximately 1.4 ug of RNA in each 15 ul reaction. Sample barcodes and 2-4 random nucleotides were added via the M1S primer in the second PCR. More than 9.5 million TCR beta CDR3 reads were obtained from each mother, and roughly 3 million reads were obtained from each child. In both related and unrelated pairs, thymic selection shapes the output of TCR recombination in a similar way, with inherited differences having only a minor effect. Normalized repertoire overlap was always slightly but never significantly higher in related than unrelated mother-child pairs. With a sensitivity of about 100 clones per million clonotypes, no persistent microchimeric T cell clones were detected. To look for features that set related mother-child pairs apart from unrelated individuals, the researchers ran deep NGS to compare the TCR beta repertoires of mothers and children. On average, the children were roughly 12 +/- 4 years old, while the mothers were approximately 41 +/- 4 years old. After adapter ligation was performed with NEBNext reagents, the libraries were sequenced on an Illumina HiSeq 2000 with 100+100 nt paired-end reads. To avoid cross-contamination, the mother libraries and the child libraries were prepared a month apart and sequenced in separate runs. For each donor, between roughly 500,000 and 2,100,000 distinct TCR beta clonotypes were identified. Naive TCR beta clonotypes were estimated from low-frequency clonotypes matched to each donor's FACS-determined naive share, without sorting.

The sample comprised blood. The TCR comes from a woman aged 40-49 years in good health. Recombination linked TRBV7-3 to TRBJ2-5; the D gene cannot be resolved beyond TRBD1 or TRBD2, each matching 6 bases. The CDR3 here reads CASSLRGGDSPGEPETQYF. At the DNA level, the sequence is TGTGCCAGCAGCTTAAGAGGGGGAGACAGCCCGGGAGAGCCGGAGACCCAGTACTTC. Where the CDR3 stops, the reference TRBV7-3 and TRBJ2-5 genes take over; the full variable domain is GAGVSQTPSNKVTEKGKYVELRCDPISGHTALYWYRQSLGQGPEFLIYFQGTGAADDSGLPNDRFFAVRPEGSVSTLKIQRTERGDSAVYLCASSLRGGDSPGEPETQYFGPGTRLLVL.